Each of the 8 T cell receptor beta chains below was sequenced from the same sample in a study of T cell responses to AZD1222 COVID-19 vaccine. The data were produced by immunoSEQ multiplex PCR, yet TCRdb's version contains in-frame clones alone and is incomplete. The repertoire holds about 100,000 clones, with over 75% as singletons. The sequenced sample was peripheral blood, obtained 28 days after the second AZD1222 dose. Receptor source: an adult who received the AZD1222 COVID-19 vaccine.

V and J are TRBV4-1 and TRBJ2-7; 14 bases align to TRBD2. Germline values: CDR1 MGHRA, CDR2 YSYEKL. The CDR3 contains 15 residues. V gave up 4 bases and J gave up 9 bases; unmatched junction bases: 8. The CDR3 bases are TGCGCCAGCAGCCCTGGGACTAGCGGGAGTAAGGTGCAGTACTTC. Amino acids: CASSPGTSGSKVQYF.

This chain joins TRBV29-1 and TRBJ1-1; 7 bases align to TRBD1. The CDR3 covers 12 residues. Germline CDR1 is SQVTM and CDR2 is ANQGSEA. The trim removed 6 bases at V and 7 bases at J, leaving 8 bases unmatched. Here the CDR3 reads CSVRTGYGEAFF. The CDR3 region has the DNA TGCAGCGTCAGGACAGGCTATGGTGAAGCTTTCTTT. Drawing the rest from reference TRBV29-1 and TRBJ1-1, the complete variable domain is SAVISQKPSRDICQRGTSLTIQCQVDSQVTMMFWYRQQPGQSLTLIATANQGSEATYESGFVIDKFPISRPNLTFSTLTVSNMSPEDSSIYLCSVRTGYGEAFFGQGTRLTVV.

To note about this clone: A junction boundary mismatches the germline segment, possibly from a read error. This chain joins TRBV27 and TRBJ1-5; 8 positions agree with TRBD1. The CDR3 runs 12 residues. In germline, CDR1 is MNHEY, CDR2 SMNVEV (reference sequence). CDR3 in amino acids: CASSRTGRPPNF. The CDR3 DNA reads TGTGCCAGCTCTCGGACAGGGCGACCCCCGAACTTT.

The chain has TRBV3-1 (or the pseudogene TRBV3-2) and TRBJ2-5, with TRBD1 identical over 9 bases. The CDR3 runs to 15 residues. CDR1 and CDR2 from the germline V gene are LGHDT and YNNKEL (reference sequence). With V trimmed by 1 base and J by 5 bases, 5 bases remained unmatched. CDR3 protein: CASSQANRGRETQYF. CDR3 bases: TGTGCCAGCAGCCAAGCTAACAGGGGGCGGGAGACCCAGTACTTC.

V usage is TRBV3-1 (or the pseudogene TRBV3-2) and J usage is TRBJ2-5; 12 nucleotides line up with TRBD2. The CDR3 extends over 17 amino acids. The junction had 14 bases not matched to a gene; V was cut back by 6 bases and J by 6 bases. Germline-derived CDR1 and CDR2 are LGHDT and YNNKEL (reference sequence). The CDR3 here is CASSPGLAGPAIKTQYF. As DNA, the CDR3 is TGTGCCAGCAGTCCCGGACTAGCGGGGCCGGCTATTAAGACCCAGTACTTC.

This chain connects TRBV28 to TRBJ2-7; TRBD1 might be the D (5 bases). Between the trimmed V and J ends, which lost 10 bases and 2 bases, there was a span of 15 bases. Germline V gene data show CDR1 as MDHEN and CDR2 as SYDVKM. The CDR3 covers 13 residues. CDR3 sequence reads: CATSGSPTYEQYF. Here the CDR3 DNA reads TGTGCCACCTCAGGGTCTCCGACCTACGAGCAGTACTTC.

The gene calls are TRBV28 and TRBJ2-1, with 7 bases fitting TRBD1. Germline lookup yields CDR1 MDHEN and CDR2 SYDVKM. Trimming removed 10 bases from V and 10 bases from J; junction bases left unmatched: 13. CDR3 length: 13 residues. In DNA form, the CDR3 reads TGTGCCACCCAGATCGACAGGGTTGGAGAGCAGTTCTTC. Translation: CATQIDRVGEQFF.

The V and J genes are TRBV2 and TRBJ2-5; TRBD2 might be the D (5 bases). Germline CDR1 reads SNHLY; CDR2 reads FYNNEI. There are 14 residues in the CDR3. V lost 6 bases and J lost 5, with 16 bases in between. CDR3 protein: CASRGNSGGETQYF. The CDR3 nucleotides read TGTGCCAGCAGAGGCAACTCCGGCGGGGAGACCCAGTACTTC.